Below are 13 T cell receptor beta chains sequenced from a single sample in a study of T cell responses to AZD1222 COVID-19 vaccine. Libraries were prepared by immunoSEQ multiplex PCR; TCRdb keeps only in-frame clonotypes and omits some of them. The table includes 29,000 or so clones, roughly 92% detected once. This material consisted of peripheral blood, taken on day 0 of AZD1222 vaccination. These receptors were collected from an adult in good health.

This chain uses TRBV5-4 with TRBJ1-1; D is unclear. The CDR3 runs to 15 residues. The germline V gene encodes CDR1 SGHNT and CDR2 YYREEE (reference sequence). V was trimmed by 2 bases and J by 2 bases, leaving 13 bases between them. The CDR3 loop is CASSFFGRANTEAFF. The CDR3 nucleotides are TGTGCCAGCAGCTTCTTCGGTCGGGCTAACACTGAAGCTTTCTTT.

The V and J genes are TRBV7-2 and TRBJ2-1, with D maybe TRBD2 (5 bases). Trimming left V 1 base short and J 0 bases short, with 7 bases between. This CDR3 spans 15 amino acids. Germline V CDR1 and CDR2: SGHTA, FQGNSA. For the CDR3, the DNA is TGTGCCAGCAGCTTAGTAGCGAGCTCCTACAATGAGCAGTTCTTC. Translation gives CASSLVASSYNEQFF.

The gene calls are TRBV5-1 and TRBJ1-1; 8 bases align to TRBD1. Germline lookup yields CDR1 SGHRS and CDR2 YFSETQ. V gave up 1 base and J gave up 5 bases; unmatched junction bases: 7. CDR3 size: 15 residues. The CDR3 reads CASSLRTGPGTEAFF. CDR3 nucleotides: TGCGCCAGCAGCTTGAGGACAGGGCCCGGGACTGAAGCTTTCTTT.

The chain joins TRBV27 to TRBJ1-5; D not certain. The germline V gene encodes CDR1 MNHEY and CDR2 SMNVEV (reference sequence). Between the trimmed V and J ends, which lost 3 bases and 0 bases, there was a span of 9 bases. The CDR3 is 15 amino acids. CDR3 coding DNA: TGTGCCAGCAGTTTGCGCCCATATAGCAATCAGCCCCAGCATTTT. This codes for CASSLRPYSNQPQHF.

The rearrangement joins TRBV28 to TRBJ2-5, with 7 nucleotides matching TRBD2. This CDR3 is built from 15 residues. Germline values: CDR1 MDHEN, CDR2 SYDVKM. J lost 2 bases, V lost 6 bases, and 9 bases had no gene match. The CDR3, as DNA: TGTGCCAGCAGCCTTGGGAGGGTGGGGCAAGAGACCCAGTACTTC. Translated, it gives CASSLGRVGQETQYF.

V usage is TRBV19 and J usage is TRBJ2-7, with D tentatively TRBD2 (6 bases). The CDR3 runs to 14 residues. Germline V lookup: CDR1 LNHDA, CDR2 SQIVND (reference sequence). V lost 5 bases and J 2 bases, leaving 13 bases between the germline ends. The CDR3 nucleotides are TGTGCCAGTAGTCCCCGCGGGGACCCCTACGAGCAGTACTTC. This gives the protein CASSPRGDPYEQYF.

The chain links TRBV6-1 to TRBJ1-3; possibly TRBD1 for D (5 bases). V lost 3 bases and J 6 bases, leaving 12 bases between the germline ends. CDR1 is MNHNS and CDR2 is SASEGT in the germline V gene. The CDR3 runs 14 residues. The CDR3 loop is CASSEGPELNTIYF. The CDR3 nucleotides read TGTGCCAGCAGTGAGGGACCTGAACTAAACACCATATATTTT.

J is TRBJ2-7 and V is TRBV7-2, with no clear D. The CDR3 has 14 amino acids. In germline, CDR1 is SGHTA, CDR2 FQGNSA. Trimming removed 4 bases at V and 0 bases at J, with 10 bases between. This CDR3 is CASSYQVSSYEQYF. The CDR3 nucleotides are TGTGCCAGCAGCTATCAGGTCTCCTCCTACGAGCAGTACTTC.

The V and J genes are TRBV7-8 and TRBJ2-4; D remains ambiguous. V lost 5 bases and J 6 bases, leaving 11 bases between the germline ends. Looked up from germline, CDR1 is SGHVS and CDR2 is FQNEAQ. The CDR3 contains 13 residues. The CDR3 loop is CASSQEAGNIQYF. The CDR3 coding sequence is TGTGCCAGCAGCCAAGAGGCAGGAAACATTCAGTACTTC.

The chain uses TRBV7-6 and TRBJ1-4; no firm D call. From germline, CDR1 is SGHVS and CDR2 FNYEAQ. V was shortened by 5 bases and J by 7 bases, with 14 bases between the two germline ends. The CDR3 spans 14 residues. The CDR3 spells CASSPLGRSEKLFF. The CDR3 region has the DNA TGTGCCAGCAGCCCCCTCGGGAGGAGTGAAAAACTGTTTTTT.

The chain uses TRBV5-6 and TRBJ2-5; D perhaps matches TRBD2 (5 bases). Germline CDR1 reads SGHDT; CDR2 reads YYEEEE. The ends were cut back, 1 base at V and 5 bases at J, with 15 bases in the middle. The CDR3 totals 15 residues. The CDR3 bases are TGTGCCAGCAGCTTGATGGGCGGAGGAACGGAGACCCAGTACTTC. This gives the protein CASSLMGGGTETQYF.

This sequence joins TRBV5-4 and TRBJ2-1; D gene ambiguous. Germline V gene sequence: CDR1 SGHNT, CDR2 YYREEE (reference sequence). This CDR3 comprises 10 residues. V was pared by 7 bases and J by 8 bases, with 7 bases between. The CDR3 DNA sequence: TGTGCCAGCGGTGGATATGAGCAGTTCTTC. It is translated as CASGGYEQFF.

This chain connects TRBV28 to TRBJ2-2, with TRBD1 identical over 8 bases. Trimming cost V 11 bases and J 0 bases; bases outside gene matches: 5. The germline CDR1 and CDR2 sequences are MDHEN and SYDVKM. This CDR3 contains 14 residues. CDR3 bases: TGTGCCGCCCGGGACAGGACGAACACCGGGGAGCTGTTTTTT. Translating gives CAARDRTNTGELFF.